The sequence of this T cell receptor (beta chain) was determined in a study of CD8+CD57+ T cells in acquired aplastic anemia. Study background: DNA from sorted CD4+ and CD8+ cells averaged around 3.5 ug.

It was genomic DNA that served as the template for profiling TCR beta VDJ and CDR3. TCRdb reprocessed the reads via MiXCR and lists one record per CDR3 protein. The repertoire has about 200,000 distinct CDR3 sequences, 65% of them found once; the top ten carry about 60%. This CDR3 spans 14 amino acids. Germline V lookup: CDR1 DFQATT, CDR2 SNEGSKA (reference sequence). Trimming took off 1 base at V and 1 base at J, with 11 bases between the two ends. In patients chosen for sequencing, flow cytometry had shown CD8+CD57+ cell expansion. Sampling of blood occurred while the patients had still received no therapy. This clonotype has only a few counts.

The TCR was taken from a human donor with aplastic anemia. Material: sorted CD4+, CD8+, or CD8+CD57+ T cells (not recorded which) from PBMCs. J is TRBJ2-7 and V is TRBV20-1; D is perhaps TRBD1 or TRBD2 (6 bases each). CDR3 nucleotides: TGCAGTGCTAGAGGGGGGGCCCAATCCTACGAGCAGTACTTC. Residues: CSARGGAQSYEQYF.